These T cell receptor beta chains were read from a single sample in a study of beta chain features in type 1 diabetes. This table comes from immunoSEQ multiplex PCR, and its TCRdb copy is limited to in-frame clones, with some not included. The sample yields about 360,000 clones, 10% to 15% seen once. The specimen was naive CD4+ T cells from blood. Receptors were obtained from a young man in good health. Each CDR3 is given with its conserved first and last residue. A D gene is named only where the DNA matches it firmly. Some rows mark clone size as missing; the rest say once, few, many or name a class of expanded clone.

v_call,d_call,clone_size,j_call,cdr3_aa,cdr3_nt
TRBV11-2,.,.,TRBJ1-2,CASSPGAGYTF,TGTGCCAGCAGCCCAGGTGCAGGCTACACCTTC
TRBV30,.,few,TRBJ1-1,CACVGSGTEAFF,TGTGCCTGTGTTGGGAGTGGCACTGAAGCTTTCTTT
TRBV7-3,.,.,TRBJ2-7,CASSLTRESEQYF,TGTGCCAGCAGCTTAACGAGGGAATCCGAGCAGTACTTC
TRBV29-1,TRBD1,many,TRBJ1-2,CSVAGTGNGYTF,TGCAGCGTTGCGGGGACAGGGAATGGCTACACCTTC
TRBV18,.,.,TRBJ2-2,CASSGSRTTGRPGELFF,TGTGCCAGCTCAGGGAGCCGAACGACAGGTCGCCCCGGGGAGCTGTTTTTT
TRBV2,.,.,TRBJ1-2,CASSQDGFYGYTF,TGTGCCAGCAGTCAAGACGGGTTCTATGGCTACACCTTC
TRBV18,.,few,TRBJ2-5,CASSPSQLETQYF,TGTGCCAGCTCACCATCTCAGTTAGAGACCCAGTACTTC
TRBV7-3,TRBD2,.,TRBJ2-1,CASSPTLAVNEQFF,TGTGCCAGCAGCCCCACACTAGCGGTCAATGAGCAGTTCTTC
TRBV19,TRBD2,.,TRBJ2-1,CASNQPSGGGHEQFF,TGTGCCAGTAATCAACCTAGCGGGGGGGGGCATGAGCAGTTCTTC
TRBV4-2,TRBD2,many,TRBJ2-1,CASRSSSGGMEQFF,TGTGCCAGCAGGTCGTCTAGCGGGGGAATGGAGCAGTTCTTC
TRBV6-5,TRBD2,.,TRBJ2-5,CASRGTGGPEETQYF,TGTGCCAGCAGGGGGACGGGGGGGCCTGAAGAGACCCAGTACTTC
TRBV4-3,.,few,TRBJ2-7,CASSLDRDTDSYEQYF,TGCGCCAGCAGTCTAGACCGGGACACAGACTCCTACGAGCAGTACTTC
TRBV9,.,few,TRBJ2-2,CASSVVQEGTGELFF,TGTGCCAGCAGCGTAGTTCAGGAAGGCACCGGGGAGCTGTTTTTT
TRBV7-9,TRBD2,.,TRBJ2-1,CASSSYSSGKTLQFF,TGTGCCAGCAGCTCCTATTCTAGCGGGAAAACCCTTCAGTTCTTC
TRBV25-1,TRBD1,.,TRBJ1-1,CASSDHRGRRAEAFF,TGTGCCAGCAGTGACCACAGGGGAAGAAGGGCTGAAGCTTTCTTT
TRBV18,.,.,TRBJ1-5,CASSPDSINQPQHF,TGTGCCAGCTCACCGGACAGTATCAATCAGCCCCAGCATTTT
TRBV11-2,TRBD1,few,TRBJ1-4,CASSLRGQLNEKLFF,TGTGCCAGCAGCTTACGGGGACAGCTTAATGAAAAACTGTTTTTT
TRBV7-8,.,few,TRBJ2-3,CASSLGRRPTDTQYF,TGTGCCAGCAGCTTAGGGAGGAGACCCACAGATACGCAGTATTTT
TRBV29-1,TRBD2,.,TRBJ2-7,CSVGGSDKFYEQYF,TGCAGCGTCGGCGGGAGTGACAAATTCTACGAGCAGTACTTC
TRBV28,.,.,TRBJ2-1,CASSPLGNMNEQFF,TGTGCCAGCAGCCCACTCGGGAATATGAATGAGCAGTTCTTC
TRBV7-2,.,few,TRBJ2-3,CASTTLGFTDTQYF,TGTGCCAGCACCACGCTTGGCTTCACAGATACGCAGTATTTT
TRBV5-6,.,few,TRBJ1-1,CASSFILQKAVNTEAFF,TGTGCCAGCAGCTTTATACTTCAGAAGGCGGTGAACACTGAAGCTTTCTTT
TRBV30,TRBD2,few,TRBJ2-7,CAWSTPSGRTLYEQYF,TGTGCCTGGAGTACTCCTAGCGGGAGGACACTCTACGAGCAGTACTTC
TRBV2,TRBD1,.,TRBJ2-1,CASSADRSSYNEQFF,TGTGCCAGCAGTGCGGACAGGAGCTCCTACAATGAGCAGTTCTTC
TRBV9,TRBD1,few,TRBJ2-2,CASSPLTGSNTGELFF,TGTGCCAGCAGCCCTCTGACAGGGTCTAACACCGGGGAGCTGTTTTTT
TRBV9,TRBD2,.,TRBJ2-3,CASSGDLLAGAQYF,TGTGCCAGCAGCGGAGACCTACTAGCGGGGGCGCAGTATTTT
TRBV7-2,.,few,TRBJ2-4,CASSLARDIQYF,TGTGCCAGCAGCTTAGCGCGGGACATTCAGTACTTC
TRBV30,.,.,TRBJ2-7,CAWSEGSSLSYEQYF,TGTGCCTGGAGCGAGGGATCGTCACTCTCCTACGAGCAGTACTTC
TRBV6-1,TRBD1,.,TRBJ2-5,CASSEVYRGRETQYF,TGTGCCAGCAGTGAAGTCTACAGGGGAAGAGAGACCCAGTACTTC
TRBV18,.,.,TRBJ2-7,CASSPPAGSYEQYF,TGTGCCAGCTCACCACCGGCGGGCTCCTACGAGCAGTACTTC
TRBV30,TRBD1,.,TRBJ2-5,CAWKGTGVGTQYF,TGTGCCTGGAAAGGGACAGGGGTAGGGACCCAGTACTTC
TRBV7-3,.,.,TRBJ2-5,CASSWRGNQETQYF,TGTGCCAGCAGCTGGCGCGGGAACCAAGAGACCCAGTACTTC
TRBV7-2,.,few,TRBJ1-3,CASSWGGTYTIYF,TGTGCCAGCAGCTGGGGTGGGACTTACACCATATATTTT
TRBV14,.,.,TRBJ1-1,CASSRGTRMNTEAFF,TGTGCCAGCAGCCGCGGGACCAGAATGAACACTGAAGCTTTCTTT
TRBV7-9,TRBD1,.,TRBJ1-4,CASSFQGAGKLFF,TGTGCCAGCAGCTTTCAGGGGGCTGGGAAACTGTTTTTT